This T cell receptor beta chain was documented in a study of cytotoxic CD8 clonotypes in ibrutinib-treated CLL (dated by TCRdb to the early 2020s). Concerning the study at large: The cohort had ten to twelve relapsed/refractory and about 15 treatment-naive patients; about 17 were IGHV unmutated. Responses were partial in around 25 patients and complete in 2; after median about 5.5 years follow-up, approximately 15 stayed in remission and roughly twelve progressed. Response samples were obtained after a median of approximately eleven months of treatment, with a range of about 6 to 36 months. Samples averaged about 260,000 productive templates and some 96,000 productive rearrangements. Longitudinal samples were available for 26 of the 86 trial participants. Cryopreserved peripheral blood mononuclear cells were obtained prior to treatment, at the time of response, and at either disease progression or sustained remission. All remission and progressive disease samples were collected while patients were still receiving ibrutinib. Results and caveats for the whole study, not just this receptor: Baseline clonality was found to be higher than that of age-matched healthy donors and was strongly correlated with circulating CD8+ T-cell counts. Public clonotypes were rare and either shrank or stayed stable during treatment, and the rise in clonality at ibrutinib response reflected expansion of private clonotypes. Clonality rose at ibrutinib response, remained stable during sustained remission, and dropped back toward baseline at progression. Sampling times were not matched between patients in sustained remission and patients whose disease was progressing, and lymph node repertoires were not examined.

According to the study, the label for this sample's time point signals: roughly 23 months on ibrutinib. For TCR beta library preparation, roughly 2 micrograms of genomic DNA were extracted from the cryopreserved PBMCs. High-throughput TCR beta sequencing was performed on longitudinal blood samples from CLL patients receiving ibrutinib monotherapy. The patients were enrolled in a single-center, open-label phase 2 trial of ibrutinib monotherapy. Worth noting for this clone: No antigen is known for it. There are no base qualities to consult, and no much larger clone falls within one base.

The goal of deep resolution MiSeq sequencing was a depth between 1 in 1 million and 1 in 200,000 T cells, and coverage averaged 10x per clonotype. The immunoSEQ hsTCRB Kit was used to generate TCR beta libraries. In the paper's pipeline: The data were analyzed with ImmunoSEQ Analyzer and ImmunoSEQ Data Assistant, and V, D and J gene assignments followed IMGT definitions. Clonality, with values ranging from 0 to 1, was calculated as one minus the normalized Shannon entropy of productive rearrangement frequencies. Only overrepresented clonotypes making up at least 0.05% of the repertoire of each patient were included in the public clonotype analysis. Fewer than 15 repertoires from age-matched healthy donors, obtained from immuneACCESS, served as clonality controls. TCRdb took over this immuneACCESS table, retaining in-frame rearrangements with V and J assigned. Such tables are incomplete; in checked studies, under half of the missing clones stem from an unresolved V gene, and the remainder is unexplained. The V and J calls and clone size are taken from that table; D and trimming were inferred from the DNA. Present in this sample are over 150,000 clones, over 60% of which were seen just once. Around an eighth of the sample is held by the ten biggest clonotypes.

Spanning cysteine to phenylalanine, the CDR3 consists of 17 amino acids. The entry retains the CDR3 DNA only, 51 bases that are in frame from base 1. CDR1 is given as SGHNT and CDR2 as YYREEE, both from the germline V gene (reference sequence). The junction shows trimming of 7 bases on V and 4 bases on J, plus 26 bases between the germline ends. The TCR sequence derives from a human donor with chronic lymphocytic leukemia. The starting material was PBMCs, obtained after 24 months of ibrutinib treatment. The chain is made from TRBV5-4 and TRBJ2-5; perhaps TRBD1 is the D gene, with 6 bases matching. Read as DNA, the sequence is TGTGCCAGCGGCCCCAAACAGGGAAGGTTAACGGTAGAGACCCAGTACTTC. The translation is CASGPKQGRLTVETQYF.